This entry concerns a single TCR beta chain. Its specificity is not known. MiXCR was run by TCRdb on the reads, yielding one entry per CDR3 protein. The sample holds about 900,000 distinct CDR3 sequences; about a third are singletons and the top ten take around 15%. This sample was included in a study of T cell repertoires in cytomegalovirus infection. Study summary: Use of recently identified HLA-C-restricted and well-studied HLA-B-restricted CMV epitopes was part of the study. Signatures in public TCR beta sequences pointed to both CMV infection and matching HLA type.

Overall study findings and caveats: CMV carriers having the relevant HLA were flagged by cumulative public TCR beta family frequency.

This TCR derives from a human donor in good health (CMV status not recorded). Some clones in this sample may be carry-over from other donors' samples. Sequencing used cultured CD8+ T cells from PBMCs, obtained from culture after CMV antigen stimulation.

The CDR3 sequence is CASSLSAGGQNTGELFF. CDR3 nucleotide sequence: TGTGCCAGCAGTTTATCGGCAGGGGGTCAAAACACCGGGGAGCTGTTTTTT. The chain has TRBV27 and TRBJ2-2, with TRBD1 matching 7 bases. Germline trimming cut 0 bases from V and 2 bases from J; bases unmatched to any gene: 6. The length of the CDR3 is 17 residues. The germline V gene has CDR1 MNHEY and CDR2 SMNVEV (reference sequence).